This T cell receptor beta chain was observed in a study of Graves' ophthalmopathy and Graves' hyperthyroidism. Points on this clonotype: What it binds is unknown.

Study outcomes and limitations: Most clonotypes expanded in thyroid above 0.001 frequency were present in blood too. Distinction of ophthalmopathy from stable hyperthyroidism by a 13-signature model reached approximately 90% sensitivity and about 80% specificity.

Clinical symptoms, serum thyroxine, TRAb, thyroid ultrasound and orbital computed tomography determined diagnosis. The source of the PBMCs was roughly 10 ml of fresh peripheral blood. Germline CDR1 and CDR2: MDHEN and SYDVKM. Trimming shortened V by 3 bases and J by 8 bases, and 7 bases separated the two germline ends. This CDR3 has 11 amino acids. For repertoire sequencing, the TCR beta CDR3 regions were amplified from RNA transcripts. An initial RT-PCR round employing HTBI primers preceded a second-round multiplex PCR. TCRdb reprocessed the multiplex PCR reads via MiXCR and lists one record per CDR3 protein. The data contain about 620,000 distinct CDR3 sequences, 22% of them singletons.

Sample: peripheral blood. The V call is TRBV28, the J call TRBJ1-1; perhaps TRBD1 as D (5 bases). The TCR originated in a woman aged 18-30 years with stable Graves' hyperthyroidism. Some clones in this sample may be carry-over from other donors' samples. The CDR3 loop is CASSLPGEAFF. As DNA, the CDR3 is TGTGCCAGCAGTTTGCCAGGGGAAGCTTTCTTT.